The following is a T cell receptor beta chain sequence with its context. Study processing details: It was from reference gene primer amplification that nucleated cell counts were estimated. Measured with immunoSEQ multiplex PCR; TCRdb has only the in-frame clones, and not every one. V, J and clone size derive from that table, while D and trimming were established from the DNA sequence. The table includes hundreds of thousands of clones, around 86% detected once. The CDR3 contains 14 residues. Germline CDR1 is SGHNT and CDR2 is YYREEE (reference sequence). V lost 0 bases, J lost 5 bases, and 11 bases lay in between. This sample was taken from a study of blood T cell repertoires in COVID-19. Background on the study: Samples of COVID-19 (acute and convalescent) were obtained from the United States, Italy and Spain. T cells, B-cell-depleted T cells, or PBMCs supplied cDNA or gDNA.

The source of this sequence is an older man with acute or convalescent COVID-19. The chain combines TRBV5-4 with TRBJ1-1; D is possibly TRBD1 (5 bases). Sequencing input: peripheral blood. The DNA of the CDR3 is TGTGCCAGCAGCTTGGCCCTGGAGGGGACTGAAGCTTTCTTT. This gives the protein CASSLALEGTEAFF.